This T cell receptor (beta chain) came from a study of blood T cell repertoires in COVID-19. The CDR3 is 15 residues long. CDR1 SGHAT and CDR2 FQNNGV come from the germline V gene. V was cut by 4 bases and J by 2 bases, with 14 bases left in between. Repertoires were generated with immunoSEQ multiplex PCR, while TCRdb's copy carries only in-frame clones and drops some. The profile shows 230,000 or so clones, approximately 81% of them singletons. The chain couples TRBV11-2 to TRBJ2-5; D is possibly TRBD1 (8 bases). Sequences were obtained from peripheral blood. The source of this sequence is a man younger than 40 with active or convalescent COVID-19. The CDR3 DNA reads TGTGCCAGCAGCTCTACAGGGGGGGGACAAGAGACCCAGTACTTC. It encodes CASSSTGGGQETQYF.